This T cell receptor (beta chain) was found in a study of T-cell reconstitution after alpha-beta-depleted transplantation in children. This clonotype was seen many times. The antigen is unknown. CDR3 size: 11 residues. V lost 8 bases, J lost 5 bases, and 10 bases lay in between. The germline V gene has CDR1 MNHEY and CDR2 SVGEGT. The study's findings and limits: Surviving thymic progenitors and recipient T cells were the source of high TCRbeta diversity at day 60 in some patients. After transplant, at about two months, alpha-beta T cells were reportedly derived from several hundred expanded graft clones.

Molecular barcoding with unique molecular identifiers was used for the TCRbeta library. MiXCR was run by TCRdb on the PCR reads, yielding one entry per CDR3 protein. The data show some 600,000 distinct CDR3 sequences, about an eighth seen once. The origin of this receptor is a male patient younger than 18 who had a stem cell transplant for acute myeloid leukemia, so the T cells may come from the graft donor. The V and J genes are TRBV6-2 or TRBV6-3 and TRBJ2-7; tentatively, D is TRBD2 (6 bases). The sequencing here drew on PBMCs, mostly from graft donor cells, taken 360 days after TCRalphabeta/CD19-depleted stem cell transplant. The CDR3 region is CASSAGNEQYF. CDR3 DNA: TGTGCCAGCTCTGCGGGGAACGAGCAGTACTTC.